The clone carrying this TCR beta chain has just a few counts. Its antigen is not known. This entry belongs to a study of T cells in Graves' hyperthyroidism and ophthalmopathy. V dropped 8 bases and J dropped 7 bases, with 17 bases sitting between them. Germline CDR1 SEHNR, CDR2 FQNEAQ (reference sequence). The CDR3 has 13 residues. Study-level findings and limits: Model output signaled ophthalmopathy a median around 5.9 months ahead of onset.

The source material, RNA transcripts, was used to amplify TCR beta CDR3 regions. In the first-round RT-PCR of the TCR CDR3, the HTBI primer set was used. Each CDR3 protein gets one entry after TCRdb re-called the multiplex PCR reads with MiXCR. In the table there are hundreds of thousands of distinct CDR3 sequences, approximately 15% of which are singletons. The specimen sequenced was blood. This TCR was sampled from a woman younger than 45 with Graves' hyperthyroidism. The V and J genes are TRBV7-9 and TRBJ2-5; D might be TRBD2 (5 bases). The CDR3 region is CASSPGGSGTQYF. The CDR3 DNA reads as TGTGCCAGCTCCCCCGGAGGTTCAGGGACCCAGTACTTC.